This T cell receptor (beta chain) derives from a study of blood T cell repertoires in COVID-19. Study-level background: The origin of the acute and convalescent COVID-19 samples was the United States, Italy and Spain.

Losses at the gene ends were 6 bases for V and 3 bases for J; bases not matched to a gene: 2. Germline CDR1 and CDR2: WSHSY and SAAADI. The CDR3 is made up of 13 amino acids. Each participant's cohort was designated according to participant-reported clinical history. Two consecutive negative NP/OP PCR tests, clearance, or resolved symptoms defined Cohort 3 recovery. As processed by the authors: Reference gene primer amplification yielded estimated nucleated cell counts. Method: immunoSEQ multiplex PCR; TCRdb's copy keeps in-frame clones and lacks some. From that table come the V and J calls and clone size; the DNA was used to work out D and trimming. The table has 190,000 or so clones, around 90% seen once.

Material: PBMCs or T cells enriched from blood (not recorded which). This clonotype was obtained from a woman in her twenties or thirties who had recovered from COVID-19. The rearrangement links TRBV10-2 to TRBJ1-5, with 7 nucleotides matching TRBD1. The CDR3 nucleotides are TGCGCCAGCAGAGGGACAGTCAATCAGCCCCAGCATTTT. This gives the protein CASRGTVNQPQHF.